A single sample gave rise to the 9 T cell receptor beta chains below, sequenced in a study of sequential checkpoint blockade in melanoma. Treatment meaning: randomized to nivolumab then ipilimumab (arm A) or the reverse (arm B). This table comes from immunoSEQ multiplex PCR, and its TCRdb copy is limited to in-frame clones, with some not included. This table has some 40,000 clones, 80% to 90% appearing once. The specimen was CD8+ T cells sorted from blood (inferred from file names), collected from a patient given nivolumab and ipilimumab in sequence. Source of these receptors: a human donor with melanoma.

There are a few counts of this clone. This chain joins TRBV7-2 and TRBJ2-7; D may be TRBD1 (7 bases). The CDR3 runs 13 residues. The V gene lost 1 base and the J gene lost 6 bases, with 10 bases spanning the gap. The germline CDR1 and CDR2 sequences are SGHTA and FQGNSA. This chain's CDR3 is CASSLDQGGEQYF. The CDR3 DNA reads as TGTGCCAGCAGCTTAGATCAGGGGGGCGAGCAGTACTTC.

J is TRBJ1-6 and V is TRBV19; no clear D. CDR1 is LNHDA, CDR2 SQIVND, per germline (reference sequence). V shed 6 bases and J shed 0 bases, with 18 bases lying between them. This CDR3 has 18 residues. The CDR3 coding sequence is TGTGCCAGTAGCCCGGGAGGTGCCCGGAGCTCCTATAATTCACCCCTCCACTTT. Protein product: CASSPGGARSSYNSPLHF. Variable domain in full (rest from reference TRBV19 and TRBJ1-6): DGGITQSPKYLFRKEGQNVTLSCEQNLNHDAMYWYRQDPGQGLRLIYYSQIVNDFQKGDIAEGYSVSREKKESFPLTVTSAQKNPTAFYLCASSPGGARSSYNSPLHFGNGTRLTVT.

In DNA form, the CDR3 reads TGTGCCAGCAGCCGAGGACAGGGAATGAAAGAGCAGTACTTC. This encodes CASSRGQGMKEQYF. The rearrangement joins TRBV7-6 to TRBJ2-5; TRBD1 matches 8 bases. Germline CDR1 and CDR2: SGHVS and FNYEAQ. The CDR3 extends over 14 amino acids. Trimming at V came to 5 bases and at J to 11 bases, leaving 13 bases not matched to a gene.

The V and J genes are TRBV15 and TRBJ2-1, with a tentative D call TRBD2 (5 bases). V dropped 3 bases and J dropped 2 bases, with 11 bases sitting between them. This CDR3 has 15 residues. Germline V lookup: CDR1 LNHNV, CDR2 YYDKDF (reference sequence). The CDR3 spells CATSRDSATYNEQFF. The CDR3 region has the DNA TGTGCCACCAGCAGGGATAGCGCAACCTACAATGAGCAGTTCTTC.

This chain connects TRBV4-2 to TRBJ2-3, with 9 bases fitting TRBD2. V dropped 0 bases and J dropped 7; count of bases not matched to a gene: 11. The CDR3 runs to 17 residues. Germline V gene data show CDR1 as LGHNA and CDR2 as YNFKEQ. The CDR3 bases are TGTGCCAGCAGCCAAGATTCCCCCTTACTAGCGGGCAATACGCAGTATTTT. Amino acid sequence: CASSQDSPLLAGNTQYF.

The J gene is TRBJ2-2, the V gene TRBV29-1, with D unresolved. CDR3 size: 13 residues. The V end was cut by 6 bases, the J end by 4 bases, with 12 bases between. Germline V gene sequence: CDR1 SQVTM, CDR2 ANQGSEA. Here the CDR3 DNA reads TGCAGCGTCCTCCGAGGAAGCACCGGGGAGCTGTTTTTT. As protein: CSVLRGSTGELFF.

The chain uses TRBV11-2 and TRBJ2-7; no definite D call. Deletions cut 0 bases from V and 0 bases from J, with 3 bases between. CDR1 and CDR2 (germline): SGHAT, FQNNGV. The CDR3 runs 13 residues. CDR3: CASSLDRSYEQYF. CDR3 coding DNA: TGTGCCAGCAGCTTAGATCGCTCCTACGAGCAGTACTTC.

V usage is TRBV7-9 and J usage is TRBJ2-7, with TRBD1 identical over 7 bases. Germline CDR1 is SEHNR and CDR2 is FQNEAQ (reference sequence). The CDR3 has 15 residues. The trim removed 0 bases at V and 3 bases at J, leaving 5 bases unmatched. The CDR3: CASSLAGGLYYEQYF. The CDR3 nucleotides read TGTGCCAGCAGCTTAGCAGGGGGCCTCTACTACGAGCAGTACTTC.

V and J are TRBV9 and TRBJ2-3; weak D call: TRBD2 (6 bases). The CDR3 extends over 15 amino acids. V lost 0 bases and J 4 bases, leaving 12 bases between the germline ends. In germline, CDR1 is SGDLS, CDR2 YYNGEE. The CDR3: CASSVAGVPPDTQYF. The CDR3 nucleotides read TGTGCCAGCAGCGTAGCGGGAGTCCCGCCAGATACGCAGTATTTT.